Below, 12 T cell receptor beta chains from the same sample are listed, as sequenced in a study of blood T cell repertoires in COVID-19. Profiling relied on immunoSEQ multiplex PCR, and the TCRdb table lists in-frame clones only, not all of them. The table records around 70,000 clones, 75% to 90% of them present only once. The sequenced material came from peripheral blood. All receptors come from a human donor in a cohort sampled during active COVID-19.

The chain joins TRBV10-3 to TRBJ2-1; D is possibly TRBD1 (6 bases). V lost 8 bases and J lost 5, with 13 bases in between. The CDR3 sequence is 13 residues long. Germline CDR1 ENHRY, CDR2 SYGVKD. In DNA form, the CDR3 reads TGTGCCATCGGATCAGGGGTGGACAATGAGCAGTTCTTC. Amino acid sequence: CAIGSGVDNEQFF.

This clone was counted a single time. The CDR3 spells CASSKHSGPDTQYF. CDR3 DNA: TGTGCCAGCAGCAAACACAGCGGGCCAGATACGCAGTATTTT. This sequence joins TRBV3-1 (or the pseudogene TRBV3-2) and TRBJ2-3; D may be TRBD2 (6 bases). CDR1 is LGHDT, CDR2 YNNKEL, per germline (reference sequence). V lost 5 bases, J lost 4 bases, and 13 bases lay in between. The CDR3 is made up of 14 amino acids.

The chain uses TRBV10-3 and TRBJ2-7, with TRBD2 identical over 7 bases. The CDR3 spans 13 residues. The junction had 9 bases not matched to a gene; V was cut back by 10 bases and J by 3 bases. Looked up from germline, CDR1 is ENHRY and CDR2 is SYGVKD. Here the CDR3 reads CATAAGTLYEQYF. As DNA, the CDR3 is TGTGCCACCGCAGCGGGGACCCTCTACGAGCAGTACTTC.

Note on this clone: Compared with germline, one end of the junction differs, possibly owing to a read error. V usage is TRBV5-5 and J usage is TRBJ1-6, with a possible D match to TRBD1 (6 bases). The length of the CDR3 is 16 residues. CDR1 and CDR2 from the germline V gene are SGHKS and YYEKEE (reference sequence). The CDR3 DNA follows: TGTGCCCGCAGCGTGCCGGGGGGGCGGGCTAGATCACCCCTCCACTTT. Amino acid sequence: CARSVPGGRARSPLHF. Looking up the rest from reference TRBV5-5 and TRBJ1-6 gives the full variable domain: DAGVTQSPTHLIKTRGQQVTLRCSPISGHKSVSWYQQVLGQGPQFIFQYYEKEERGRGNFPDRFSARQFPNYSSELNVNALLLGDSALYLCARSVPGGRARSPLHFGNGTRLTVT.

This clone was detected a few times. The rearrangement uses TRBV20-1 and TRBJ2-1; 8 nucleotides line up with TRBD1. Germline CDR1 DFQATT, CDR2 SNEGSKA (reference sequence). There are 16 residues in the CDR3. V lost 4 bases, J lost 7 bases, and 15 bases stayed unmatched. CDR3 protein: CSAIDTDRGSRNEQFF. The CDR3 DNA reads as TGCAGTGCTATTGACACAGACAGGGGTAGTAGGAATGAGCAGTTCTTC.

The chain has TRBV30 and TRBJ2-1, with unresolved D. The CDR3 has 12 amino acids. Trimming removed 3 bases at V and 9 bases at J, with 12 bases between. Germline V gene lookup returns CDR1 GTSNPN and CDR2 SVGIG (reference sequence). The CDR3 nucleotides are TGTGCCTGGAGCTCCTATCTTTTTGAGCAGTTCTTC. Translated: CAWSSYLFEQFF.

CDR3 nucleotides: TGTGCCAGCAGCTTAGCTTTTCAGGGCACTGAAGCTTTCTTT. This codes for CASSLAFQGTEAFF. The chain carries TRBV7-2 and TRBJ1-1, with D perhaps TRBD1 (5 bases). Deletions cut 0 bases from V and 4 bases from J, with 9 bases between. Germline assignment: CDR1 SGHTA and CDR2 FQGNSA. The CDR3 is made up of 14 amino acids. The variable domain in full, completed from reference TRBV7-2 and TRBJ1-1, reads GAGVSQSPSNKVTEKGKDVELRCDPISGHTALYWYRQSLGQGLEFLIYFQGNSAPDKSGLPSDRFSAERTGGSVSTLTIQRTQQEDSAVYLCASSLAFQGTEAFFGQGTRLTVV.

V usage is TRBV5-6 and J usage is TRBJ2-3, with 8 nucleotides matching TRBD2. Germline CDR1 SGHDT, CDR2 YYEEEE. This CDR3 has 15 amino acids. Losses at the gene ends were 4 bases for V and 1 base for J; bases not matched to a gene: 5. The CDR3 here is CASSPQAGGTDTQYF. The CDR3 DNA follows: TGTGCCAGCAGCCCCCAAGCGGGGGGCACAGATACGCAGTATTTT.

This clone occurred once. V is TRBV30 and J is TRBJ2-5; 7 bases are shared with TRBD1. Germline CDR1 is GTSNPN and CDR2 is SVGIG (reference sequence). Unmatched junction bases numbered 3, after V lost 3 bases and J lost 5 bases. This CDR3 has 12 residues. CDR3 nucleotide sequence: TGTGCCTGGAGACAGGGGTACGAGACCCAGTACTTC. It specifies CAWRQGYETQYF. Variable domain in full (rest from reference TRBV30 and TRBJ2-5): SQTIHQWPATLVQPVGSPLSLECTVEGTSNPNLYWYRQAAGRGLQLLFYSVGIGQISSEVPQNLSASRPQDRQFILSSKKLLLSDSGFYLCAWRQGYETQYFGPGTRLLVL.

V and J are TRBV24-1 and TRBJ2-2; TRBD1 is a possible D gene (7 bases). V was pared by 4 bases and J by 6 bases, with 11 bases between. Germline loops: CDR1 KGHDR, CDR2 SFDVKD. The CDR3 is 14 amino acids. CDR3 DNA: TGTGCCACCAGTGAGGCCAGGGGGGCCGGGGAGCTGTTTTTT. As protein: CATSEARGAGELFF.

This clone is a singleton in its sample. This chain joins TRBV21-1 and TRBJ2-3; TRBD2, the D gene given by the table, was not confirmed from the DNA. TRBV21-1 is termed a pseudogene. This CDR3 is 15 amino acids long. CDR3 loop: CASRSGGPRTDTQYF. Written as DNA, the CDR3 is TGTGCCAGCAGGAGCGGGGGGCCGCGCACAGATACGCAGTATTTT.

A few counts support this clone. The gene calls are TRBV6-1 and TRBJ2-7; 8 nucleotides align to TRBD2. CDR3 length equals 13 residues. The germline V gene encodes CDR1 MNHNS and CDR2 SASEGT. V shed 3 bases and J 3 bases; nucleotides not matched to a gene: 1. The CDR3: CASSDGRGYEQYF. CDR3 bases: TGTGCCAGCAGTGACGGGAGGGGCTACGAGCAGTACTTC.